This note documents a single T cell receptor (beta chain) sequence. Its antigen is not identified. This record belongs to a study of cytomegalovirus exposure and HLA in healthy donors. Study-level findings and limits: Sequencing probably produced one cluster of sequence variants that were highly shared.

Nominal health characterized the donors when sampled, though unrecorded immune exposures were likely. 13 Jbeta primers and 60 Vbeta primers were used for the PCR. Original methodology: Approximately 72 million unique TCR beta chains, roughly 11 million of them shared, were counted by a later analysis. Sequencing used immunoSEQ multiplex PCR; TCRdb keeps in-frame clones, though not all of them. From that table come the V and J calls and clone size; the DNA was used to work out D and trimming. The repertoire holds hundreds of thousands of clones, with 80% to 90% as singletons. The sequenced sample was PBMCs. The source of this sequence is a girl aged 2-10 years in good health and CMV-seronegative.

CDR3 sequence reads: CASSRDRGTDTQYF. CDR3 bases: TGTGCCAGCAGCCGGGACAGGGGCACAGATACGCAGTATTTT. The chain uses TRBV6-5 and TRBJ2-3, with 9 positions matching TRBD1. The V and J ends lost 6 bases and 1 base, in that order; junction bases with no gene match: 2. The germline CDR1 and CDR2 sequences are MNHEY and SVGAGI. This CDR3 contains 14 residues.